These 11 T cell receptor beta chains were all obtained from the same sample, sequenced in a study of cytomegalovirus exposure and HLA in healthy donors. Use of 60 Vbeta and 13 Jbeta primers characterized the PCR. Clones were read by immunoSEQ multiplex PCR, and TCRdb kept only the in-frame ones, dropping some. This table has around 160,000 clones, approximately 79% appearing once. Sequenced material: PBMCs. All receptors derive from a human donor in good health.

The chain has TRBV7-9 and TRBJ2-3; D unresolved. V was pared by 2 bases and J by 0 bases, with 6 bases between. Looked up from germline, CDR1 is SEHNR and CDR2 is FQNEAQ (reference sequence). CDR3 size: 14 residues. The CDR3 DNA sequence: TGTGCCAGCAGCTTAACTACTAGCACAGATACGCAGTATTTT. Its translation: CASSLTTSTDTQYF.

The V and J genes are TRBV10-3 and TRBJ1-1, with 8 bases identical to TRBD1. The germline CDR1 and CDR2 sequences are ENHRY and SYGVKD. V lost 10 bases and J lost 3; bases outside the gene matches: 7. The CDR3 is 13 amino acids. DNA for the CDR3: TGTGCCAGGGAGGACAGGGCGGACACTGAAGCTTTCTTT. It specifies CAREDRADTEAFF.

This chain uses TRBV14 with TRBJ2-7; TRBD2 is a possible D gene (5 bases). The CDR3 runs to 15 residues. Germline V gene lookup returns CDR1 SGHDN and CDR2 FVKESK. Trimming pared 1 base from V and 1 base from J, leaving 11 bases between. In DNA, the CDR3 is TGTGCCAGCAGCCAAGGAGGTCGGGGATCCTACGAGCAGTACTTC. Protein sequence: CASSQGGRGSYEQYF.

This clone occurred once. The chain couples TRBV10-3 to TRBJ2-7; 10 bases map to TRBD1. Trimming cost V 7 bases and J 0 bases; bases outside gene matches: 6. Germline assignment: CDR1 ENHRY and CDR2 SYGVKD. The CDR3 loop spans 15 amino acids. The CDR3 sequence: CAIKKGQGDSYEQYF. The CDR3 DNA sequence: TGTGCCATCAAGAAAGGACAGGGGGACTCCTACGAGCAGTACTTC.

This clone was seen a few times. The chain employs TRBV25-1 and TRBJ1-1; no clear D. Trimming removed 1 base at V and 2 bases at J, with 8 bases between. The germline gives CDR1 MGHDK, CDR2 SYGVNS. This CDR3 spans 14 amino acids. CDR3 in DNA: TGTGCCAGCAGTGAATGGGGAGAAAACACTGAAGCTTTCTTT. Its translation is CASSEWGENTEAFF.

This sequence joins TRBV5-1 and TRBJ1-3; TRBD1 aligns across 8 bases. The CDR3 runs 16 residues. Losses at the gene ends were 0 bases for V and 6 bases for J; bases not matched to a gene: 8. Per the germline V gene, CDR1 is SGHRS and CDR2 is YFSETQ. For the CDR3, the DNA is TGCGCCAGCAGCTTGGGATTCGGACAGGGCATAAACACCATATATTTT. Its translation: CASSLGFGQGINTIYF.

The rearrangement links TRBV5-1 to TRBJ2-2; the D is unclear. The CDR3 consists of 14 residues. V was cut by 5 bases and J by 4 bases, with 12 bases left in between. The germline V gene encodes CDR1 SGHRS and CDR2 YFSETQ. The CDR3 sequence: CASRPILLTGELFF. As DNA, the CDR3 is TGCGCCAGCAGGCCGATACTTCTCACCGGGGAGCTGTTTTTT.

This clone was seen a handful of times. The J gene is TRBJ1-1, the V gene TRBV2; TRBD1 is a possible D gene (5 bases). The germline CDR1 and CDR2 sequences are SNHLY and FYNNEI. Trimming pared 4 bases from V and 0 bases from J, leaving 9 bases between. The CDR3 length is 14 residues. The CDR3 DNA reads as TGTGCCAGCAGTGTTGGGGCCATGAACACTGAAGCTTTCTTT. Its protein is CASSVGAMNTEAFF.

The CDR3 reads CASSQDARPRAGYEQYF. The CDR3 DNA reads TGCGCCAGCAGCCAAGACGCTAGACCAAGAGCTGGGTACGAGCAGTACTTC. The chain carries TRBV4-1 and TRBJ2-5; D is ambiguous. The better agreement between TRBJ2-7 and the DNA end casts doubt on the J call. The length of the CDR3 is 17 residues. CDR1 is MGHRA and CDR2 is YSYEKL in the germline V gene.

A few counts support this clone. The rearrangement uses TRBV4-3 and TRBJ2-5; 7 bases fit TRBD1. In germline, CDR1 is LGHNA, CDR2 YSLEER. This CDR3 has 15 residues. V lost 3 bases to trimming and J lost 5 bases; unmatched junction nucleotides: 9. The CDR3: CASSQRQGRMETQYF. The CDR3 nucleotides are TGCGCCAGCAGCCAGAGACAGGGAAGGATGGAGACCCAGTACTTC.

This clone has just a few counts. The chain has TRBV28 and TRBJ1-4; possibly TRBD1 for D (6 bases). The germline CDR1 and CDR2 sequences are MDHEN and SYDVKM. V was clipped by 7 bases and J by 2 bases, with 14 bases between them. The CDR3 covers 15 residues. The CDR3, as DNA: TGTGCCAGCACCCTGCCGGGGGGCACTAATGAAAAACTGTTTTTT. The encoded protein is CASTLPGGTNEKLFF.